What follows are 14 T cell receptor beta chains derived from one specimen sequenced in a study of blood T cell repertoires in COVID-19. TCRdb's copy holds only in-frame clones and misses some; the assay was immunoSEQ multiplex PCR. This table has roughly 200,000 clones, approximately 86% appearing once. Sequenced: PBMCs or T cells enriched from blood (not recorded which). These receptors all stem from a woman in her 30s who had been exposed to COVID-19.

In its sample, this clone was seen once. This sequence joins TRBV24-1 and TRBJ1-5; 7 bases map to TRBD1. The CDR3 has 15 amino acids. The V gene's germline CDR1 is KGHDR and CDR2 SFDVKD. Trimming took 4 bases from V and 4 from J; bases not matched to a gene: 6. CDR3 region: CATSDTGEWNQPQHF. The CDR3 DNA follows: TGTGCCACCAGTGACACAGGGGAGTGGAATCAGCCCCAGCATTTT.

CDR3 sequence (DNA): TGTGCCAGTAGGCCGGTCGGTGTTGGAAACACCATATATTTT. This gives the protein CASRPVGVGNTIYF. The genes are TRBV19 and TRBJ1-3, with D unclear. Looked up from germline, CDR1 is LNHDA and CDR2 is SQIVND (reference sequence). Trimming took 6 bases from V and 3 from J, leaving 12 bases between them. This CDR3 contains 14 residues. Combining the CDR3 with reference TRBV19 and TRBJ1-3 gives the whole variable domain DGGITQSPKYLFRKEGQNVTLSCEQNLNHDAMYWYRQDPGQGLRLIYYSQIVNDFQKGDIAEGYSVSREKKESFPLTVTSAQKNPTAFYLCASRPVGVGNTIYFGEGSWLTVV.

The chain is built from TRBV18 and TRBJ1-1; 10 bases fit TRBD1. The length of the CDR3 is 14 residues. Germline V gene data show CDR1 as KGHSH and CDR2 as LQKENI. The junction had 4 bases not matched to a gene; V was cut back by 3 bases and J by 6 bases. Written as DNA, the CDR3 is TGTGCCAGCTCACCGGACAGGGGGAGAGCTGAAGCTTTCTTT. Amino acids: CASSPDRGRAEAFF.

V and J are TRBV6-1 and TRBJ2-7, with D possibly matching TRBD2 (5 bases). Germline-derived CDR1 and CDR2 are MNHNS and SASEGT. This CDR3 spans 16 amino acids. V lost 4 bases and J lost 4, with 20 bases in between. The CDR3 nucleotides are TGTGCCAGCAGTGGTACCCTCTCGGGAATGGGGTACGAGCAGTACTTC. It translates to CASSGTLSGMGYEQYF.

This chain links TRBV19 with TRBJ2-5, with a weak D call TRBD2 (6 bases). CDR1 LNHDA and CDR2 SQIVND come from the germline V gene (reference sequence). The CDR3 has 17 amino acids. The V end lost 2 bases, the J end lost 2 bases, and 18 bases lay between the germline ends. In DNA, the CDR3 is TGTGCCAGTAGTATAAGCGGGCTGGAGGCGGGACAAGAGACCCAGTACTTC. Its translation: CASSISGLEAGQETQYF.

The chain has TRBV19 and TRBJ2-3, with TRBD1 matching over 9 bases. The germline CDR1 and CDR2 sequences are LNHDA and SQIVND (reference sequence). The CDR3 length is 14 residues. V lost 6 bases to trimming and J lost 3 bases; unmatched junction nucleotides: 4. This chain's CDR3 is CASRDRGGTDTQYF. CDR3 in DNA: TGTGCCAGTAGGGACAGGGGAGGTACAGATACGCAGTATTTT.

The chain has TRBV5-4 and TRBJ1-2; D is undetermined. Germline CDR1 is SGHNT and CDR2 is YYREEE (reference sequence). The CDR3 is 15 residues long. V was clipped by 6 bases and J by 4 bases, with 19 bases between them. CDR3 region: CASTPGNTGIYGYTF. CDR3 DNA sequence: TGTGCCAGCACCCCGGGAAACACCGGTATCTATGGCTACACCTTC.

The V call is TRBV5-4, the J call TRBJ1-2; D is ambiguous. Germline-derived CDR1 and CDR2 are SGHNT and YYREEE (reference sequence). This CDR3 is 14 amino acids long. Trimming left V 0 bases short and J 4 bases short, with 10 bases between. Here the CDR3 reads CASSLGGKTYGYTF. The DNA of the CDR3 is TGTGCCAGCAGCTTGGGAGGGAAGACCTATGGCTACACCTTC.

J is TRBJ1-2 and V is TRBV7-9; D uncertain. The CDR3 runs to 14 residues. Looked up from germline, CDR1 is SEHNR and CDR2 is FQNEAQ (reference sequence). Trimming stripped 1 base from V and 9 bases from J, with 15 bases between. CDR3 residues: CASSLDTVELRYTF. Written as DNA, the CDR3 is TGTGCCAGCAGCTTAGATACGGTGGAGTTGCGCTACACCTTC.

The V call is TRBV12-3 or TRBV12-4, the J call TRBJ2-1, with TRBD1 as a possible D gene (5 bases). This CDR3 spans 12 amino acids. Trimming pared 5 bases from V and 8 bases from J, leaving 10 bases between. The CDR3 nucleotides read TGTGCCAGCAGTCCACCCAGGGATGAGCAGTTCTTC. The encoded protein is CASSPPRDEQFF.

The J gene is TRBJ1-2, the V gene TRBV2, with 8 bases aligning to TRBD1. Germline CDR1 reads SNHLY; CDR2 reads FYNNEI. With 7 bases clipped from V and 3 bases from J, the junction kept 13 bases outside the gene matches. This CDR3 contains 16 residues. The CDR3 here is CASTPKGDRPYYGYTF. In nucleotides, the CDR3 is TGTGCCAGCACACCCAAGGGGGACAGGCCATACTATGGCTACACCTTC.

V usage is TRBV5-6 and J usage is TRBJ2-3; 8 nucleotides match TRBD2. The germline V gene has CDR1 SGHDT and CDR2 YYEEEE. J lost 3 bases, V lost 6 bases, and 12 bases had no gene match. The CDR3 sequence is 16 residues long. CDR3 residues: CASTGGGPYVTDTQYF. The CDR3 nucleotides read TGTGCCAGCACCGGCGGGGGGCCCTATGTAACAGATACGCAGTATTTT.

As regards this clone: Other DNA sequences in this specimen translate into the identical CDR3. V gene TRBV11-2 combines with J gene TRBJ2-7; 7 bases align to TRBD2. The CDR3 covers 14 residues. Germline CDR1 is SGHAT and CDR2 is FQNNGV. Germline trimming cut 1 base from V and 4 bases from J; bases unmatched to any gene: 4. CDR3 amino acids: CASSLAGGSYEQYF. In nucleotides, the CDR3 is TGTGCCAGCAGCTTAGCGGGGGGTTCTTACGAGCAGTACTTC.

This chain connects TRBV9 to TRBJ2-7; tentative D call: TRBD1 (5 bases). The CDR3 covers 13 residues. CDR1 and CDR2 (germline): SGDLS, YYNGEE. Trimming removed 3 bases from V and 6 bases from J, with 13 bases in between. CDR3 in DNA: TGTGCCAGCAGCGACCCCCAGGGAATCGAGCAGTACTTC. It is translated as CASSDPQGIEQYF.